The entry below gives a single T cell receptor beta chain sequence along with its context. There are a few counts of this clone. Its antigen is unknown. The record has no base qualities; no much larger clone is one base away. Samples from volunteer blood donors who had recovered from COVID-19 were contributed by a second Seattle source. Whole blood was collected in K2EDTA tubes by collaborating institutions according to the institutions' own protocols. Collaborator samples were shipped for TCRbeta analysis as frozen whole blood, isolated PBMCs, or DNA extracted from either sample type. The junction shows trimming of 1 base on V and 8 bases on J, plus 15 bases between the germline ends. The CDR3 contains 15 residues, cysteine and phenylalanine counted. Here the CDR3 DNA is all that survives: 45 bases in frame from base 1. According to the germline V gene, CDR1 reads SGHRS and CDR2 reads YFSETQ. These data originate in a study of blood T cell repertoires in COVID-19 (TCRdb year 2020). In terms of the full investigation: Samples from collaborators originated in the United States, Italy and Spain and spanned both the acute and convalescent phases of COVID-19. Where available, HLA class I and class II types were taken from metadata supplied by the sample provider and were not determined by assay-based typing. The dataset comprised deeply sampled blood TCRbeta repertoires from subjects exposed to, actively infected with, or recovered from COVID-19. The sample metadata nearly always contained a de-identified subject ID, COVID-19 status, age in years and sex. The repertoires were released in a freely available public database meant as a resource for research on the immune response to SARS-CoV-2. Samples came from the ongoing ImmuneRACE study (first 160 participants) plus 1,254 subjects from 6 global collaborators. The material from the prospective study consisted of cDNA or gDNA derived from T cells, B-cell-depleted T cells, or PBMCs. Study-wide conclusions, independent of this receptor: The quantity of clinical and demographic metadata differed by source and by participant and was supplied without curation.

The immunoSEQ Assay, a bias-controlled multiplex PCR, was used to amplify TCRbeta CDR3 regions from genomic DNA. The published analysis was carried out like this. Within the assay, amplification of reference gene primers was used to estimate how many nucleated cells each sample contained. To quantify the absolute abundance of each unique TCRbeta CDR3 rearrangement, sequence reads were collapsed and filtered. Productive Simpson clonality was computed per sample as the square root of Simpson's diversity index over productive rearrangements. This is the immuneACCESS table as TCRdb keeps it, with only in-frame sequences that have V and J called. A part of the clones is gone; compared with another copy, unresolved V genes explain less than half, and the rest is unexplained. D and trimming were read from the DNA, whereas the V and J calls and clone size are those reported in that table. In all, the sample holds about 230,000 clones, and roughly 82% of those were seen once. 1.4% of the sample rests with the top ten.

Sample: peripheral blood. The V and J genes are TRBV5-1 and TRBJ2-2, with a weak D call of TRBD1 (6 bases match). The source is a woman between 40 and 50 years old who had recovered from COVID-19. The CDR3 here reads CASSLRSGVRGELFF. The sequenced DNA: TGCGCCAGCAGCTTGAGGTCAGGGGTCAGAGGGGAGCTGTTTTTT.